The 29 T cell receptor beta chains listed next were all sequenced from one sample in a study. TCRdb reprocessed the 5' RACE reads via MiXCR and lists one record per CDR3 protein. The sample lists under 65,000 distinct CDR3 sequences; more than 25% were seen once. The sequencing sample was made of tumor-infiltrating memory CD4+ T cells sorted from the breast tumor. Subset in this sample: memory CD4+ T cells, CD4+CD45RO+CD25-. These TCRs come from a female donor with breast cancer.

The chain is built from TRBV7-9 and TRBJ1-5; tentatively, D is TRBD1 (5 bases). The CDR3 totals 13 residues. Germline-derived CDR1 and CDR2 are SEHNR and FQNEAQ (reference sequence). V gave up 4 bases and J gave up 6 bases, with 10 bases separating them. The DNA of the CDR3 is TGTGCCAGCAGCTCAACGGGGGGTCAGCCCCAGCATTTT. Translated: CASSSTGGQPQHF. Combining the CDR3 with reference TRBV7-9 and TRBJ1-5 gives the whole variable domain DTGVSQNPRHKITKRGQNVTFRCDPISEHNRLYWYRQTLGQGPEFLTYFQNEAQLEKSRLLSDRFSAERPKGSFSTLEIQRTEQGDSAMYLCASSSTGGQPQHFGDGTRLSIL.

Only a few counts were recorded for this clonotype. As DNA, the CDR3 is TGTGCCAGCAGCGTAGGGCAAGGGGCTGGGGCCAACGTCCTGACTTTC. Translation gives CASSVGQGAGANVLTF. This sequence joins TRBV9 and TRBJ2-6; weak D call: TRBD1 (5 bases). The V and J ends lost 0 bases and 2 bases respectively, with 9 bases between them. The CDR3 is 16 residues long. Germline assignment: CDR1 SGDLS and CDR2 YYNGEE.

This clonotype was counted between two and nine times. V and J are TRBV20-1 and TRBJ2-7; TRBD2 matches at 7 bases. Trimming removed 1 base from V and 1 base from J; junction bases left unmatched: 10. This CDR3 comprises 16 residues. Looked up from germline, CDR1 is DFQATT and CDR2 is SNEGSKA (reference sequence). This CDR3 reads CSARVGPGLQSYEQYF. CDR3 DNA sequence: TGCAGTGCTAGAGTTGGGCCGGGACTACAGTCCTACGAGCAGTACTTC.

The chain is built from TRBV7-2 and TRBJ2-2, with unresolved D. This CDR3 is 16 amino acids long. Trimming removed 5 bases at V and 0 bases at J, with 13 bases between. Germline CDR1 reads SGHTA; CDR2 reads FQGNSA. The CDR3 region is CASSTGTGANTGELFF. The CDR3, as DNA: TGTGCCAGCAGCACCGGAACGGGTGCGAACACCGGGGAGCTGTTTTTT. Together with reference TRBV7-2 and TRBJ2-2, the CDR3 gives the full variable domain: GAGVSQSPSNKVTEKGKDVELRCDPISGHTALYWYRQSLGQGLEFLIYFQGNSAPDKSGLPSDRFSAERTGGSVSTLTIQRTQQEDSAVYLCASSTGTGANTGELFFGEGSRLTVL.

This clonotype has just a few counts. This chain uses TRBV11-3 with TRBJ1-6; no clear D gene. Germline CDR1 SGHNT, CDR2 YENEEA. Trimming removed 3 bases from V and 5 bases from J, with 5 bases in between. This CDR3 has 13 residues. Here the CDR3 reads CASSLTNNSPLHF. CDR3 nucleotides: TGTGCCAGCAGCTTGACAAATAATTCACCCCTCCACTTT.

The rearrangement joins TRBV20-1 to TRBJ2-3, with TRBD2 identical over 10 bases. Losses at the gene ends were 3 bases for V and 2 bases for J; bases not matched to a gene: 8. Germline V lookup: CDR1 DFQATT, CDR2 SNEGSKA (reference sequence). The CDR3 length is 16 residues. The CDR3 sequence is CSASQLAGSATDTQYF. In DNA form, the CDR3 reads TGCAGTGCTAGTCAACTAGCGGGATCCGCCACAGATACGCAGTATTTT.

Only a few counts were recorded for this clonotype. V is TRBV4-1 and J is TRBJ1-4; D is unresolved. The CDR3 is made up of 19 amino acids. Trimming removed 4 bases from V and 8 bases from J, with 29 bases in between. Per the germline V gene, CDR1 is MGHRA and CDR2 is YSYEKL. The CDR3 reads CASSPLFKADINGREKLFF. CDR3 nucleotides: TGCGCCAGCAGCCCTCTTTTCAAGGCAGACATAAACGGACGGGAAAAACTGTTTTTT.

There are a few counts of this clonotype. An end of the junction differs from the germline gene, which may be a read error. The chain couples TRBV7-2 to TRBJ1-5; D call uncertain. Germline assignment: CDR1 SGHTA and CDR2 FQGNSA. The CDR3 is 16 residues long. In DNA, the CDR3 is TGTGCCAGCACCTTACACACAGCTTCTAGCAATCAGCCCCAGCATTTT. This translates into CASTLHTASSNQPQHF.

In this sample, this clonotype turned up a few times. This chain uses TRBV7-2 with TRBJ1-1; D is unclear. V was pared by 2 bases and J by 1 base, with 8 bases between. The CDR3 runs 14 residues. The germline gives CDR1 SGHTA, CDR2 FQGNSA. DNA for the CDR3: TGTGCCAGCAGCTTACCCCAGAGGAACACTGAAGCTTTCTTT. It is translated as CASSLPQRNTEAFF.

The gene calls are TRBV10-3 and TRBJ1-6, with D possibly matching TRBD1 (5 bases). The CDR3 spans 16 residues. The V gene lost 0 bases and the J gene lost 7 bases, with 13 bases spanning the gap. Looked up from germline, CDR1 is ENHRY and CDR2 is SYGVKD. CDR3 loop: CAISESTGRGNSPLHF. For the CDR3, the DNA is TGTGCCATCAGTGAGTCTACGGGACGGGGGAATTCACCCCTCCACTTT.

This clonotype was picked up a small number of times. This chain uses TRBV4-1 with TRBJ1-5; D gene uncertain. Trimming stripped 2 bases from V and 0 bases from J, with 11 bases between. The V gene's germline CDR1 is MGHRA and CDR2 YSYEKL. CDR3 size: 16 residues. The CDR3 here is CASSQKGGNSNQPQHF. CDR3 nucleotides: TGCGCCAGCAGCCAAAAGGGAGGGAATAGCAATCAGCCCCAGCATTTT.

The chain carries TRBV5-4 and TRBJ2-1, with D possibly matching TRBD1 (5 bases). Germline values: CDR1 SGHNT, CDR2 YYREEE (reference sequence). V was clipped by 5 bases and J by 10 bases, with 13 bases between them. The CDR3 is 12 amino acids. CDR3 amino acids: CASSLQDLEQFF. CDR3 in DNA: TGTGCCAGCAGTCTACAGGATTTAGAGCAGTTCTTC.

The gene calls are TRBV3-1 and TRBJ2-1; D is undetermined. Germline values: CDR1 LGHDT, CDR2 YNNKEL (reference sequence). V was cut by 0 bases and J by 0 bases, with 9 bases left in between. This CDR3 contains 16 residues. CDR3 region: CASSQEMASSYNEQFF. DNA of the CDR3: TGTGCCAGCAGCCAAGAAATGGCGAGCTCCTACAATGAGCAGTTCTTC.

The V call is TRBV6-5, the J call TRBJ1-2; 7 nucleotides agree with TRBD1. The germline V gene has CDR1 MNHEY and CDR2 SVGAGI. The J segment lost 8 bases and the V segment lost 6 bases, leaving 9 bases of the junction unmatched. The CDR3 is 13 residues long. CDR3 region: CASSGDRVSGYTF. The CDR3 coding sequence is TGTGCCAGCAGCGGCGACAGGGTCTCAGGCTACACCTTC.

This clonotype appeared a few times. CDR3 bases: TGTGCCAGCAGCTCCCCCGGGACAGCTAACTATGGCTACACCTTC. Amino acid sequence: CASSSPGTANYGYTF. The V and J genes are TRBV7-2 and TRBJ1-2, with 7 bases identical to TRBD1. The J segment lost 0 bases and the V segment lost 4 bases, leaving 5 bases of the junction unmatched. CDR1 SGHTA and CDR2 FQGNSA come from the germline V gene. The CDR3 is 15 amino acids.

This clonotype was seen ten or more times. The CDR3 here is CASSPGGPDTEAFF. Here the CDR3 DNA reads TGCGCCAGCAGCCCCGGGGGGCCGGACACTGAAGCTTTCTTT. The V gene is TRBV4-3, the J gene TRBJ1-1; possible D gene TRBD1, 6 bases. Germline V gene data show CDR1 as LGHNA and CDR2 as YSLEER. The CDR3 has 14 residues. V lost 4 bases and J 3 bases, leaving 12 bases between the germline ends.

This clonotype showed up many times. V and J are TRBV5-6 and TRBJ2-1; possibly TRBD1 or TRBD2 for D (5 bases each). This CDR3 region has 15 residues. Germline V lookup: CDR1 SGHDT, CDR2 YYEEEE. The V and J ends lost 4 bases and 3 bases respectively, with 14 bases between them. Here the CDR3 reads CASSPRDPVYNEQFF. In nucleotides, the CDR3 is TGTGCCAGCAGCCCGAGGGACCCCGTCTACAATGAGCAGTTCTTC.

This clonotype has more than one count but fewer than ten. The chain couples TRBV5-1 to TRBJ2-3; 8 positions match TRBD2. The junction had 16 bases not matched to a gene; V was cut back by 10 bases and J by 3 bases. This CDR3 is built from 16 residues. CDR1 SGHRS and CDR2 YFSETQ come from the germline V gene. The CDR3 loop reads CASAGDEGVWTDTQYF. In nucleotides, the CDR3 is TGCGCCTCAGCGGGAGACGAAGGGGTGTGGACAGATACGCAGTATTTT.

This clonotype was seen a handful of times. The chain couples TRBV27 to TRBJ2-3; a weak D match, TRBD1 (5 bases). This CDR3 is 13 amino acids long. CDR1 is MNHEY and CDR2 is SMNVEV in the germline V gene (reference sequence). V was pared by 8 bases and J by 2 bases, with 11 bases between. The CDR3 DNA reads TGTGCCAGCGAAGGGGCTGCCACAGATACGCAGTATTTT. Translated: CASEGAATDTQYF.

The chain recombines TRBV5-1 with TRBJ2-2, with D uncertain. The CDR3 runs to 16 residues. Trimming pared 4 bases from V and 4 bases from J, leaving 17 bases between. Germline V gene lookup returns CDR1 SGHRS and CDR2 YFSETQ. CDR3 in amino acids: CASSLVLDGGTGELFF. The CDR3 DNA sequence: TGCGCCAGCAGCCTAGTTCTCGACGGTGGCACCGGGGAGCTGTTTTTT.

This clonotype occurred many times. The CDR3 DNA sequence: TGTGCCAGCAGCCGGGGACAGCCCAACACCGGGGAGCTGTTTTTT. Protein product: CASSRGQPNTGELFF. The rearrangement uses TRBV12-3 or TRBV12-4 and TRBJ2-2; 7 positions agree with TRBD1. V lost 6 bases to trimming and J lost 2 bases; unmatched junction nucleotides: 6. CDR3 length equals 15 residues.

Note on this clonotype: One junction end does not reproduce the germline sequence, and a read error may be involved. The genes are TRBV6-1 and TRBJ1-3; no clear D. This CDR3 is built from 14 residues. Germline V lookup: CDR1 MNHNS, CDR2 SASEGT. The CDR3: CASRRGLSGNTIYF. CDR3 bases: TGTGCCAGCAGACGTGGATTGTCTGGAAACACTATATATTTT.

The CDR3 spells CASSLGTGGIGELFF. The CDR3, as DNA: TGTGCCAGCAGTTTAGGGACAGGGGGGATCGGGGAGCTGTTTTTT. The chain joins TRBV28 to TRBJ2-2; 11 positions agree with TRBD1. The CDR3 consists of 15 residues. Germline V gives CDR1 MDHEN, CDR2 SYDVKM. The trim removed 2 bases at V and 7 bases at J, leaving 3 bases unmatched. Complete variable domain (other parts from reference TRBV28 and TRBJ2-2): DVKVTQSSRYLVKRTGEKVFLECVQDMDHENMFWYRQDPGLGLRLIYFSYDVKMKEKGDIPEGYSVSREKKERFSLILESASTNQTSMYLCASSLGTGGIGELFFGEGSRLTVL.

The chain recombines TRBV5-1 with TRBJ2-1; 9 positions match TRBD1. V shed 5 bases and J 11 bases; nucleotides not matched to a gene: 11. Germline lookup yields CDR1 SGHRS and CDR2 YFSETQ. The CDR3 has 14 residues. The CDR3 DNA is TGCGCCAGCAGGACCGGGACAGGGAGGGAGAAGCAGTTCTTC. Translation gives CASRTGTGREKQFF.

There are a few counts of this clonotype. The chain links TRBV4-2 to TRBJ1-3; no firm D call. The CDR3 sequence is 15 residues long. Germline CDR1 and CDR2: LGHNA and YNFKEQ. V shed 0 bases and J shed 4 bases, with 10 bases lying between them. The CDR3 reads CASSQDPGRGNTIYF. The DNA of the CDR3 is TGTGCCAGCAGCCAAGACCCCGGCAGAGGAAACACCATATATTTT.

This clonotype occurred a few times. This chain uses TRBV20-1 with TRBJ1-1; D not resolved. CDR1 and CDR2 (germline): DFQATT, SNEGSKA (reference sequence). This CDR3 has 12 residues. V lost 6 bases, J lost 7 bases, and 15 bases lay in between. The CDR3 DNA follows: TGCAGTGCCGGCGAGGGCGGCCGTGAAGCTTTCTTT. Translation: CSAGEGGREAFF.

The gene calls are TRBV6-1 and TRBJ1-3, with unresolved D. The CDR3 extends over 16 amino acids. Trimming cost V 1 base and J 0 bases, with 10 bases left between them. Per the germline V gene, CDR1 is MNHNS and CDR2 is SASEGT. The CDR3 DNA follows: TGTGCCAGCAGTGAAGTTTACACTACCTCTGGAAACACCATATATTTT. This sequence encodes CASSEVYTTSGNTIYF.

Only a few counts were recorded for this clonotype. The chain is built from TRBV3-1 and TRBJ1-1; no clear D gene. The ends were cut back, 6 bases at V and 1 base at J, with 6 bases in the middle. The CDR3 has 12 amino acids. The germline V gene has CDR1 LGHDT and CDR2 YNNKEL (reference sequence). The CDR3 DNA reads as TGTGCCAGCAGAGCGGAGAACACTGAAGCTTTCTTT. Its protein is CASRAENTEAFF.

This clonotype was detected only a few times. The genes are TRBV29-1 and TRBJ2-7; 7 nucleotides agree with TRBD1. V lost 4 bases to trimming and J lost 0 bases; unmatched junction nucleotides: 9. Germline-derived CDR1 and CDR2 are SQVTM and ANQGSEA. The CDR3 length is 15 residues. This CDR3 reads CSVVRAGDSSYEQYF. The CDR3 coding sequence is TGCAGCGTTGTAAGGGCAGGGGACAGCTCCTACGAGCAGTACTTC.